The next 13 T cell receptor beta chains were all read from a single sample in a study of blood T cell repertoires in COVID-19. TCRdb keeps only in-frame clones here, not all; method: immunoSEQ multiplex PCR. Here the sample spans 150,000 to 160,000 clones, about 90% being singletons. What was sequenced was peripheral blood. These receptor sequences come from a man between 45 and 60 years old with acute or convalescent COVID-19.

The chain joins TRBV3-1 (or the pseudogene TRBV3-2) to TRBJ2-3; D call uncertain. CDR1 is LGHDT and CDR2 is YNNKEL in the germline V gene (reference sequence). The CDR3 has 13 residues. Trimming took 0 bases from V and 3 from J, leaving 4 bases between them. The CDR3 spells CASSQESTDTQYF. The CDR3 DNA reads as TGTGCCAGCAGCCAAGAGAGTACAGATACGCAGTATTTT.

The genes are TRBV7-9 and TRBJ2-3, with unresolved D. CDR1 is SEHNR, CDR2 FQNEAQ, per germline (reference sequence). V lost 2 bases, J lost 2 bases, and 11 bases lay in between. The CDR3 totals 15 residues. The CDR3 nucleotides are TGTGCCAGCAGCTTACGGGTGGAGATCACAGATACGCAGTATTTT. Translation: CASSLRVEITDTQYF.

The chain is built from TRBV7-9 and TRBJ1-2, with 8 nucleotides matching TRBD1. The CDR3 sequence is 13 residues long. CDR1 and CDR2 from the germline V gene are SEHNR and FQNEAQ (reference sequence). The trim removed 4 bases at V and 4 bases at J, leaving 2 bases unmatched. CDR3 in amino acids: CASSSGGGYGYTF. CDR3 DNA: TGTGCCAGCAGCTCAGGGGGCGGCTATGGCTACACCTTC.

CDR3 amino acids: CASSWDYQETQYF. The CDR3 region has the DNA TGTGCCAGCAGCTGGGACTACCAAGAGACCCAGTACTTC. The rearrangement joins TRBV7-9 to TRBJ2-5, with a possible D match to TRBD2 (6 bases). CDR1 and CDR2 (germline): SEHNR, FQNEAQ (reference sequence). The V end lost 4 bases, the J end lost 0 bases, and 6 bases lay between the germline ends. CDR3 size: 13 residues. The full variable domain, completed using reference TRBV7-9 and TRBJ2-5, is DTGVSQNPRHKITKRGQNVTFRCDPISEHNRLYWYRQTLGQGPEFLTYFQNEAQLEKSRLLSDRFSAERPKGSFSTLEIQRTEQGDSAMYLCASSWDYQETQYFGPGTRLLVL.

The V gene is TRBV4-2, the J gene TRBJ1-1; D perhaps matches TRBD1 (5 bases). This CDR3 has 14 amino acids. Germline CDR1 is LGHNA and CDR2 is YNFKEQ. Trimming cost V 3 bases and J 2 bases, with 10 bases left between them. The CDR3 DNA reads as TGTGCCAGCAGCCATTTAACAGGTAACACTGAAGCTTTCTTT. Translated, it gives CASSHLTGNTEAFF.

The J gene is TRBJ1-5, the V gene TRBV28; 10 positions agree with TRBD1. CDR1 and CDR2 from the germline V gene are MDHEN and SYDVKM. The J segment lost 9 bases and the V segment lost 6 bases, leaving 8 bases of the junction unmatched. The CDR3 loop spans 14 amino acids. Written as DNA, the CDR3 is TGTGCCAGCAGGGAGGGGACAGGGGTTCTGCCCCAGCATTTT. Protein product: CASREGTGVLPQHF. The entire variable domain, with the rest obtained from reference TRBV28 and TRBJ1-5, is as follows: DVKVTQSSRYLVKRTGEKVFLECVQDMDHENMFWYRQDPGLGLRLIYFSYDVKMKEKGDIPEGYSVSREKKERFSLILESASTNQTSMYLCASREGTGVLPQHFGDGTRLSIL.

The CDR3 spells CASSWRTGGIYEQYF. In DNA, the CDR3 is TGTGCCAGCAGCTGGAGGACAGGGGGCATCTACGAGCAGTACTTC. The rearrangement joins TRBV5-8 to TRBJ2-7; 11 bases match TRBD1. CDR1 SGHTS and CDR2 YDEGEE come from the germline V gene. CDR3 length equals 15 residues. Unmatched junction bases numbered 5, after V lost 3 bases and J lost 3 bases.

The chain joins TRBV6-2 or TRBV6-3 to TRBJ2-3; 9 nucleotides align to TRBD2. There are 16 residues in the CDR3. Germline CDR1 is MNHEY and CDR2 is SVGEGT. V was clipped by 5 bases and J by 2 bases; unmatched bases: 8. The CDR3 DNA reads as TGTGCCAGCAGTCCCACCGGGACTAGCCTCACAGATACGCAGTATTTT. Protein product: CASSPTGTSLTDTQYF.

This clone was observed once. The chain employs TRBV7-8 and TRBJ2-7, with D perhaps matching TRBD1 (5 bases). This CDR3 is 17 amino acids long. Looked up from germline, CDR1 is SGHVS and CDR2 is FQNEAQ. V was clipped by 5 bases and J by 0 bases, with 20 bases between them. CDR3 in amino acids: CASSIRQLRGSSYEQYV. DNA for the CDR3: TGTGCCAGCAGCATTCGACAACTAAGGGGAAGCTCCTACGAGCAGTACGTC.

In this sample, this clone turned up once. CDR3 residues: CASSFGTGAYEQYF. In DNA, the CDR3 is TGTGCCAGCAGCTTCGGGACAGGGGCTTACGAGCAGTACTTC. This sequence joins TRBV5-6 and TRBJ2-7, with TRBD1 identical over 10 bases. The CDR3 extends over 14 amino acids. Germline V gene lookup returns CDR1 SGHDT and CDR2 YYEEEE. Trimming cost V 2 bases and J 4 bases; bases outside gene matches: 3.

Ten or more counts support this clone. The V call is TRBV5-1, the J call TRBJ1-1; D ambiguous. This CDR3 region has 15 residues. V was pared by 0 bases and J by 1 base, with 10 bases between. Germline V gene sequence: CDR1 SGHRS, CDR2 YFSETQ. CDR3 nucleotides: TGCGCCAGCAGCTTGGTGGCGGATCCGAACACTGAAGCTTTCTTT. The encoded protein is CASSLVADPNTEAFF.

This chain uses TRBV18 with TRBJ2-3, with 10 nucleotides matching TRBD1. Germline loops: CDR1 KGHSH, CDR2 LQKENI. V shed 3 bases and J 3 bases; nucleotides not matched to a gene: 3. CDR3 length equals 15 residues. In DNA form, the CDR3 reads TGTGCCAGCTCACCCGGGACAGGGGCGACAGATACGCAGTATTTT. It is translated as CASSPGTGATDTQYF.

The chain couples TRBV4-1 to TRBJ2-3, with D possibly being TRBD1 (7 bases). Germline loops: CDR1 MGHRA, CDR2 YSYEKL. Deletions cut 0 bases from V and 3 bases from J, with 16 bases between. The length of the CDR3 is 17 residues. The CDR3 coding sequence is TGCGCCAGCAGCCAAGATGCAGGGGGGCAAGTAACAGATACGCAGTATTTT. Encoded protein: CASSQDAGGQVTDTQYF.